These 7 T cell receptor beta chains originate from one sample sequenced in a study of T cell responses to AZD1222 COVID-19 vaccine (dated by TCRdb to about 2021). Libraries were prepared through the immunoSEQ multiplex PCR assay. Held by TCRdb, this immuneACCESS table contains in-frame sequences only and omits some clones. Under half of the omission traces to an unresolved V gene where checked; the cause of the rest is unknown. This sample gives about 150,000 clones in total; 90% of them show up just once. The top ten clones comprise approximately 1.5% of the sample. The meaning of the sample's time point label: about 28 days (+/-7) after the second vaccine dose. This specimen was peripheral blood, taken 28 days after the second AZD1222 dose. The source of these receptors is an adult who received the AZD1222 COVID-19 vaccine.

CDR3 sequence: CSMSPGGGDNEQFF. CDR3 sequence (DNA): TGCAGCATGTCCCCCGGGGGTGGGGACAATGAGCAGTTCTTC. The chain links TRBV29-1 to TRBJ2-1; possibly TRBD2 for D (6 bases). Germline V gives CDR1 SQVTM, CDR2 ANQGSEA. V was pared by 8 bases and J by 5 bases, with 19 bases between. The CDR3 spans 14 residues.

The chain combines TRBV30 with TRBJ1-1; D possibly corresponds to TRBD1 (6 bases). V lost 4 bases, J lost 0 bases, and 9 bases lay in between. The CDR3 extends over 13 amino acids. CDR1 and CDR2 (germline): GTSNPN, SVGIG (reference sequence). CDR3 in DNA: TGTGCCTGGAACAGGGATATGAACACTGAAGCTTTCTTT. Translating gives CAWNRDMNTEAFF.

The chain combines TRBV6-1 with TRBJ2-7, with 9 bases matching TRBD1. This CDR3 is 15 amino acids long. The germline V gene encodes CDR1 MNHNS and CDR2 SASEGT. The J segment lost 7 bases and the V segment lost 3 bases, leaving 10 bases of the junction unmatched. The DNA for the CDR3 is TGTGCCAGCAGTGAGACAGGGACAGGGACTTGGGAGCAGTACTTC. It specifies CASSETGTGTWEQYF.

The chain employs TRBV19 and TRBJ1-6; D is undetermined. CDR3 length equals 13 residues. Per the germline V gene, CDR1 is LNHDA and CDR2 is SQIVND (reference sequence). V was clipped by 1 base and J by 8 bases, with 6 bases between them. The CDR3 loop is CASSIVWDSPLHF. The DNA of the CDR3 is TGTGCCAGTAGTATAGTTTGGGATTCACCCCTCCACTTT.

For the CDR3, the DNA is TGTGCCAGCAGCCCGCAGGTAGGGGGCGCTGAAGCTTTCTTT. Translation: CASSPQVGGAEAFF. The gene calls are TRBV7-9 and TRBJ1-1; 7 nucleotides line up with TRBD1. Germline-derived CDR1 and CDR2 are SEHNR and FQNEAQ (reference sequence). Trimming removed 5 bases from V and 6 bases from J; junction bases left unmatched: 9. The CDR3 contains 14 residues.

V gene TRBV24-1 combines with J gene TRBJ2-1; tentative D call: TRBD1 (6 bases). V lost 1 base, J lost 7 bases, and 13 bases lay in between. The CDR3 spans 15 residues. CDR1 and CDR2 from the germline V gene are KGHDR and SFDVKD. The CDR3 DNA follows: TGTGCCACCAGTGATTTCGTGGACAGTACAAATGAGCAGTTCTTC. This encodes CATSDFVDSTNEQFF.

The chain combines TRBV5-6 with TRBJ1-1, with D unresolved. Germline-derived CDR1 and CDR2 are SGHDT and YYEEEE. This CDR3 has 11 amino acids. Trimming shortened V by 5 bases and J by 4 bases, and 6 bases separated the two germline ends. CDR3 in amino acids: CASRGGTEAFF. The CDR3 region has the DNA TGTGCCAGCAGGGGAGGCACTGAAGCTTTCTTT.